The rows below give T cell receptor beta chains drawn from one sample of a study of breast tumors, draining lymph nodes, adjacent tissues. MiXCR was run by TCRdb on the multiplex PCR reads, yielding one entry per CDR3 protein. This sample yields about 180,000 distinct CDR3 sequences, of which 30% to 35% are seen a single time; around 4% belongs to the top ten. The sample consisted of axillary lymph node tissue. All receptors come from a female donor with breast cancer. Some clones in this sample may be carry-over from other donors' samples. Each CDR3 is given with its conserved first and last residue. D genes are given only for firm matches. Not every row has a clone size; where given, it reads once, few, many or a size class.

d_call,v_call,clone_size,j_call,cdr3_aa,cdr3_nt
-,TRBV5-1,many,TRBJ2-1,CASSALTRRYNEQFF,TGCGCCAGCAGCGCCCTGACTCGTCGATACAATGAGCAGTTCTTC
-,TRBV20-1,many,TRBJ1-4,CSAALDSPNEKLFF,TGCAGTGCTGCCTTGGACAGCCCTAATGAAAAACTGTTTTTT
-,TRBV5-8,many,TRBJ1-4,CASSLIVLSTEKLFF,TGTGCCAGCAGCTTGATCGTCCTCTCTACTGAAAAACTGTTTTTT
-,TRBV29-1,-,TRBJ1-2,CSAGRGGYTF,TGCAGCGCCGGGAGGGGTGGCTACACCTTC
-,TRBV7-2,many,TRBJ2-1,CASSLVREGERRFF,TGTGCCAGCAGCTTAGTCCGAGAGGGCGAACGTCGGTTCTTC
-,TRBV3-1,few,TRBJ2-7,CASSQEFRWYEQYF,TGTGCCAGCAGCCAAGAGTTCCGGTGGTACGAGCAGTACTTC
-,TRBV6-5,many,TRBJ2-3,CAIREQVTDTQYF,TGTGCCATTCGAGAACAGGTCACAGATACGCAGTATTTT
TRBD1,TRBV6-5,-,TRBJ1-2,CASKPGQGTYGYTF,TGTGCCAGCAAGCCGGGACAGGGAACCTATGGCTACACCTTC
-,TRBV7-9,many,TRBJ1-3,CASSSESSGNTIYF,TGTGCCAGCAGCTCAGAGAGCTCTGGAAACACCATATATTTT
-,TRBV6-1,many,TRBJ1-6,CASSGEQGYNSPLHF,TGTGCCAGCAGTGGCGAACAGGGTTATAATTCACCCCTCCACTTT
-,TRBV9,-,TRBJ1-4,CASSVSGRATGGEKLFF,TGTGCCAGCAGCGTTAGCGGGAGGGCCACAGGCGGGGAAAAACTGTTTTTT
-,TRBV9,many,TRBJ2-2,CASRSLMFTGELFF,TGTGCCAGCCGGTCGCTTATGTTCACCGGGGAGCTGTTTTTT
-,TRBV10-2,many,TRBJ1-2,CASSDRGEVYGYTF,TGCGCCAGCAGTGATCGTGGGGAGGTCTATGGCTACACCTTC
TRBD2,TRBV11-2,many,TRBJ2-7,CASSLGGGPSYEQYF,TGTGCCAGCAGCTTAGGCGGGGGGCCTTCCTACGAGCAGTACTTC
TRBD1,TRBV7-9,many,TRBJ2-1,CASSPGQGYNEQFF,TGTGCCAGCAGCCCCGGACAGGGCTACAATGAGCAGTTCTTC
-,TRBV24-1,many,TRBJ2-3,CATSDSADFYTQYF,TGTGCCACCAGTGATTCGGCAGACTTTTATACGCAGTATTTT
TRBD1,TRBV6-6,-,TRBJ1-1,CASSSRTGNTEAFF,TGTGCCAGCAGTTCCCGGACAGGGAACACTGAAGCTTTCTTT
-,TRBV18,many,TRBJ2-1,CASSRTQYNEQFF,TGTGCCAGCTCCCGGACACAGTACAATGAGCAGTTCTTC
TRBD2,TRBV7-2,many,TRBJ2-7,CASSFSGGAGEQYF,TGTGCCAGCAGCTTTAGCGGGGGGGCCGGGGAGCAGTACTTC
TRBD1,TRBV11-2,-,TRBJ2-7,CASSQGTGSSYEQYF,TGTGCCAGCAGCCAGGGGACAGGGTCCAGCTACGAGCAGTACTTC
-,TRBV6-6,many,TRBJ2-5,CASSYSTETQYF,TGTGCCAGCAGTTACTCGACAGAGACCCAGTACTTC
-,TRBV10-3,many,TRBJ1-6,CAISQQVGDNSPLHF,TGTGCCATCAGTCAACAGGTCGGGGACAATTCACCCCTCCACTTT
TRBD1,TRBV6-5,-,TRBJ2-7,CASSTGGYGEQYF,TGTGCCAGCTCCACAGGGGGTTATGGTGAGCAGTACTTC
-,TRBV13,-,TRBJ2-6,CASSSQPGRGSGANVLTF,TGTGCCAGCAGCTCACAACCGGGACGGGGCTCTGGGGCCAACGTCCTGACTTTC
TRBD2,TRBV5-5,many,TRBJ2-7,CASSLQTSGRWHEQYF,TGTGCCAGCAGCCTTCAGACTAGCGGGAGATGGCACGAGCAGTACTTC
TRBD1,TRBV19,many,TRBJ2-1,CASSPRTGSNEQFF,TGTGCCAGTAGTCCAAGGACAGGGTCCAATGAGCAGTTCTTC
-,TRBV6-6,many,TRBJ2-5,CASSYSKVGVGQYF,TGTGCCAGCAGTTACTCGAAAGTCGGCGTGGGCCAGTACTTC
-,TRBV3-1,-,TRBJ2-1,CASSTRRGVGYNEQFF,TGTGCCAGCAGCACCCGAAGAGGCGTAGGTTACAATGAGCAGTTCTTC
-,TRBV7-9,-,TRBJ2-7,CASSSLDGTSKDEQYF,TGTGCCAGCAGCTCCCTGGACGGGACATCAAAGGACGAGCAGTACTTC
-,TRBV11-2,many,TRBJ2-3,CASSLMPGHYTDTQYF,TGTGCCAGCAGCCTAATGCCGGGCCACTACACAGATACGCAGTATTTT
TRBD1,TRBV2,many,TRBJ1-5,CASSEQGQGGQPQHF,TGTGCCAGCAGTGAACAAGGACAGGGGGGTCAGCCCCAGCATTTT
TRBD2,TRBV7-8,-,TRBJ2-7,CASSPPPLAWSYEQYF,TGTGCCAGCAGCCCACCGCCACTAGCGTGGTCCTACGAGCAGTACTTC
TRBD1,TRBV20-1,many,TRBJ2-5,CSARGGTGGLWETQYF,TGCAGTGCCCGCGGGGGGACAGGGGGCTTGTGGGAGACCCAGTACTTC
TRBD1,TRBV10-2,-,TRBJ2-3,CASRDQGVSTDTRYF,TGCGCCAGCAGGGACCAGGGGGTGAGCACAGATACGCGGTATTTC
-,TRBV9,many,TRBJ2-7,CASSAPTGKPPFEQYF,TGTGCCAGCAGCGCCCCCACGGGGAAGCCGCCCTTTGAGCAGTACTTC
-,TRBV7-9,many,TRBJ2-5,CASSFGETQYF,TGTGCCAGCAGCTTTGGGGAGACCCAGTACTTC
TRBD2,TRBV7-6,many,TRBJ2-1,CASSLRGGAYNEQFF,TGTGCCAGCAGCTTACGCGGGGGGGCCTACAATGAGCAGTTCTTC
TRBD1,TRBV7-9,-,TRBJ1-2,CATSTHRDRGPYGYTF,TGTGCCACCAGCACCCACCGGGACAGGGGCCCCTATGGCTACACCTTC
-,TRBV20-1,-,TRBJ1-5,CSARRGGVASNQPQHF,TGCAGTGCCCGGAGGGGCGGGGTAGCGAGCAATCAGCCCCAGCATTTT
TRBD1,TRBV9,-,TRBJ1-4,CASSVYGTGENEKLFF,TGTGCCAGCAGCGTATATGGGACAGGAGAGAATGAAAAACTGTTTTTT
-,TRBV2,many,TRBJ2-3,CASSDRGVGIYMGRNTQYF,TGTGCCAGCAGCGATCGCGGTGTAGGGATCTATATGGGTCGTAATACGCAGTATTTT
-,TRBV7-9,-,TRBJ2-3,CASSPDSPFSTDTQYF,TGTGCCAGCAGCCCCGACAGCCCTTTTTCCACAGATACGCAGTATTTT
-,TRBV30,many,TRBJ2-2,CAWRKRPGLTGELFF,TGTGCCTGGAGAAAGAGACCAGGGTTAACCGGGGAGCTGTTTTTT
-,TRBV20-1,-,TRBJ1-4,CSASPRGTQGEKLFF,TGCAGTGCGTCCCCGAGGGGGACGCAAGGGGAAAAACTGTTTTTT
-,TRBV10-3,many,TRBJ1-5,CAIRSQGVGQPQHF,TGTGCCATCAGATCACAGGGAGTAGGTCAGCCCCAGCATTTT
-,TRBV4-2,many,TRBJ2-1,CASSQDQIGGSYNEQFF,TGTGCCAGCAGCCAAGATCAAATAGGAGGGTCCTACAATGAGCAGTTCTTC
-,TRBV30,-,TRBJ1-1,CVPDSANTEAFF,TGTGTCCCAGACAGTGCGAACACTGAAGCTTTCTTT
TRBD2,TRBV20-1,-,TRBJ2-7,CSGARAGAGEQYF,TGCAGTGGAGCCCGAGCGGGAGCTGGTGAGCAGTACTTC
-,TRBV18,few,TRBJ2-1,CASSPPAVGGANEQFF,TGTGCCAGCTCACCACCTGCTGTGGGGGGGGCGAATGAGCAGTTCTTC
-,TRBV7-6,-,TRBJ1-5,CASSLAPQHF,TGTGCCAGCAGCTTAGCGCCCCAGCATTTT
-,TRBV12-3/TRBV12-4,-,TRBJ2-1,CSTRTSGTYNEQFF,TGTTCCACCCGGACCAGCGGGACATACAATGAGCAGTTCTTC
-,TRBV24-1,-,TRBJ1-5,CATSDRTAEETQHF,TGTGCCACCAGTGATCGGACAGCAGAAGAGACCCAGCATTTT
-,TRBV19,many,TRBJ1-2,CASRHLYGVNYGYTF,TGTGCCAGTAGGCACCTCTACGGGGTTAACTATGGCTACACCTTC
-,TRBV3-1,-,TRBJ2-3,CASSQDPPATDTQYF,TGTGCCAGCAGCCAAGATCCCCCCGCTACAGATACGCAGTATTTT
TRBD2,TRBV15,-,TRBJ2-7,CAPGASGSHEQYF,TGTGCCCCGGGGGCTAGCGGGAGCCACGAGCAGTACTTC
-,TRBV5-8,many,TRBJ1-2,CASSSRGLGYGYTF,TGTGCCAGCAGCTCCAGGGGATTGGGCTATGGCTACACCTTC
-,TRBV7-8,-,TRBJ1-1,CASSSEGLHTEAFF,TGTGCCAGCAGCTCCGAGGGTCTTCACACTGAAGCTTTCTTT
TRBD2,TRBV7-2,many,TRBJ2-7,CASSLARTSGGPYEQYF,TGTGCCAGCAGCTTAGCCCGGACTAGCGGGGGCCCCTACGAGCAGTACTTC